This T cell receptor beta chain comes out of a study of blood T cell repertoires in COVID-19 (dated by TCRdb to about 2020). Study-wide context: Collaborator samples came from the United States, Italy and Spain and covered acute and convalescent phases of COVID-19. The material from the prospective study consisted of cDNA or gDNA derived from T cells, B-cell-depleted T cells, or PBMCs. Subjects who had been exposed to COVID-19, were actively infected with it, or had recovered from it provided the deeply sampled blood TCRbeta repertoires that made up the dataset. A freely available public database, intended as a resource for researchers studying the immune response to SARS-CoV-2, is where the repertoires were released. Samples came from the ongoing ImmuneRACE study (first 160 participants) plus 1,254 subjects from 6 global collaborators. Sample metadata almost always included a de-identified subject ID, COVID-19 status, age in years and sex. Where HLA class I and class II types were available, the types were taken from metadata supplied by the sample provider, not from assay-based typing. General conclusions and limits of the study: The quantity of clinical and demographic metadata differed by source and by participant and was supplied without curation.

TCRbeta CDR3 regions were amplified from genomic DNA by means of the immunoSEQ Assay, a bias-controlled multiplex PCR. Under the source paper's analysis protocol: Within the assay, amplification of reference gene primers was used to estimate how many nucleated cells each sample contained. Sequence reads were collapsed and filtered to measure the absolute abundance of every unique TCRbeta CDR3 rearrangement. For each sample, productive Simpson clonality was calculated as the square root of Simpson's diversity index over productive rearrangements. TCRdb limited this immuneACCESS table to in-frame rearrangements with V and J called. A share of clones is missing; checked studies link under half to unresolved V genes, and the rest is unexplained. That table is the source of V, J and clone size, and D and trimming were worked out from the DNA. The sample profile shows hundreds of thousands of clones; around nine tenths of them were found once. Together, the top ten hold roughly 8% of the sample.

V is clipped by 7 bases and J by 6 bases, and the sequence between their germline boundaries is 15 bases long. Sequences LGHDT (CDR1) and YNNKEL (CDR2) are obtained from the germline V gene (reference sequence). The CDR3 numbers 13 residues from cysteine through phenylalanine. Only CDR3 DNA is held: 39 bases, read in frame from base 1. On this clone: Its antigen specificity is not known. Base quality data are lacking; no much larger clone is found one base away.

Enrolling through a virtual design, the prospective study's participants ranged in age from about 18 to 100 years and lived across about two dozen United States geographic areas. Cohort assignment in the prospective study relied on participant-reported clinical history from a screening survey and a study questionnaire. For ImmuneRACE Cohort 3, a participant was defined as recovered based on two consecutive negative NP/OP PCR tests, clearance by a healthcare professional, or resolution of symptoms. Each participant in the prospective study had whole blood, serum and a nasopharyngeal or oropharyngeal swab collected by mobile phlebotomists. Additional blood draws and questionnaires over an approximately two-month period could optionally be provided by prospective study participants. Before DNA extraction, prospective study blood samples were shipped either frozen or at room temperature.

This clonotype was sampled from an older woman who had recovered from COVID-19. The specimen sequenced was PBMCs or T cells enriched from blood (not recorded which). The V gene is TRBV3-1 (or the pseudogene TRBV3-2) and the J gene is TRBJ1-2, with a tentative D gene TRBD1 over 6 matching bases. Here the CDR3 is given as CASNRGTGHGYTF. The DNA sequence follows: TGTGCCAGCAATCGCGGCACAGGGCATGGCTACACCTTC.